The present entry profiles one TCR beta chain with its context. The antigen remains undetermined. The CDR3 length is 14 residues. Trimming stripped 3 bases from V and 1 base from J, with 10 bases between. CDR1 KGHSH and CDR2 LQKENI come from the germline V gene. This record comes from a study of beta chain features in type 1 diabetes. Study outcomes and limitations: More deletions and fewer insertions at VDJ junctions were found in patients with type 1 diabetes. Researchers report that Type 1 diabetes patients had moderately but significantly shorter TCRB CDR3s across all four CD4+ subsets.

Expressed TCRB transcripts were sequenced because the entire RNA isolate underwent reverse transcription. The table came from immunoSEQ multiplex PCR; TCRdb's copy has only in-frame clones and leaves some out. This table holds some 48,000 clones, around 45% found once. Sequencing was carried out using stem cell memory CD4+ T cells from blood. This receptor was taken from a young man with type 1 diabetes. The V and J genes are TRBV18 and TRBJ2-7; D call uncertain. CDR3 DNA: TGTGCCAGCTCACCTTCTGCGTTATCCTACGAGCAGTACTTC. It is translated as CASSPSALSYEQYF. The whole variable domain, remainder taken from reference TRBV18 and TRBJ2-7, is NAGVMQNPRHLVRRRGQEARLRCSPMKGHSHVYWYRQLPEEGLKFMVYLQKENIIDESGMPKERFSAEFPKEGPSILRIQQVVRGDSAAYFCASSPSALSYEQYFGPGTRLTVT.